This TCR beta chain was recovered during a study of cytomegalovirus exposure and HLA in healthy donors. The PCR contained 60 Vbeta and 13 Jbeta primers. Profiled with immunoSEQ multiplex PCR; TCRdb holds only in-frame clones, not every one. This sample's table reports about 51,000 clones. The CDR3 runs to 14 residues. Trimming shortened V by 3 bases and J by 7 bases, and 13 bases separated the two germline ends. Germline V gene lookup returns CDR1 LNHNV and CDR2 YYDKDF (reference sequence). The sample was PBMCs. The receptor comes from a man in his forties or fifties in good health and CMV-seropositive. The V and J genes are TRBV15 and TRBJ1-5; D possibly corresponds to TRBD1 (5 bases). CDR3 residues: CATSSPGLGQPQHF. The CDR3 DNA is TGTGCCACCAGCAGTCCAGGGCTAGGACAGCCCCAGCATTTT.